The text below deals with one T cell receptor beta chain. The target of this receptor is not known. No qualities accompany the bases; no much larger clone lies one base away. The CDR3 regions of human TCRbeta chains were analyzed by immunosequencing. In the original analysis: TCRs in the repertoires were compared against a reference library of SARS-CoV-2-specific TCRs that had been generated with the MIRA antigen-specificity platform. Breadth was defined as the fraction of unique TCRs that were SARS-CoV-2-associated, and depth was defined as the fraction of total T cells that were SARS-CoV-2-associated. Using the MIRA data, each spike-specific TCR was mapped to the spike region that the TCR reacts to and placed in a CD4 or CD8 class. Log10-transformed breadth and depth values were compared by one-way ANOVA with Sidak's multiple comparisons tests. TCRdb mirrors the immuneACCESS table, restricted to in-frame sequences. Some clones are absent from its copies; in checked studies, under half trace to an unresolved V gene, and the reason for the others is unknown. D and trimming come from the DNA, and the V and J calls and clone size come from that table. This sample gives 150,000 to 200,000 clones in total; more than 70% of them show up just once. Clones ranked in the top ten supply around 26% of the sample.

The data were obtained in a study of T cell responses to AZD1222 COVID-19 vaccine (dated by TCRdb to about 2021). Broadly, across the study: A total of about 230 trial participants underwent TCR sequencing, of whom 207 received two doses of AZD1222 and roughly 25 received two doses of the MenACWY control vaccine. Trial participants were enrolled by age into subgroups of 18-55, 56-69 and 70-plus years, and roughly 150, 30 and 60 TCR-sequenced participants, respectively, were included in these subgroups. Paper-wide results and their limitations: After two AZD1222 doses, spike-specific TCR breadth and depth were significantly higher than at day 0 and than in MenACWY recipients. Conclusions about previously exposed vaccinees are limited because only six or seven AZD1222 recipients were SARS-CoV-2 seropositive at baseline. The 56-69-year group was small, and its depth increase did not reach significance, likely because of low power. Reportedly, close to half of the unique spike-specific TCRs recognized epitopes lying outside the regions that are mutated in the B.1.351 and B.1.1.7 variants. Vaccine-associated CD4 TCRs spanned the whole spike protein, with dominant responses in regions 160-218 and 743-854. Most participants were white British and females outnumbered males, and the authors suggested that clonal diversity may have been underestimated. Because no samples from the day 14 peak response were available, repertoires could be characterized only after the peak T cell response.

Spanning cysteine to phenylalanine, the CDR3 consists of 14 amino acids. The sequence is cut down to CDR3 DNA, 42 bases in frame from base 1. The germline V gene encodes CDR1 MDHEN and CDR2 SYDVKM. V loses 5 bases, J loses 5 bases, and the germline ends lie 10 bases apart. Read against the paper, the sample's time point label means: about 28 days (+/-7) after the second vaccine dose. AZD1222 recipients whose second dose came at about 4 weeks and those whose second dose came at about 12 weeks were combined into one group, since spike-specific TCR depth and breadth did not differ between the two schedules. The vaccinee samples were drawn from two UK trials, COV001 and COV002, one of which was a single-blind randomized controlled phase 2/3 trial testing AZD1222 (ChAdOx1 nCoV-19) in healthy adults. For TCRbeta chain sequencing, PBMC samples were collected from trial participants at day 0 and at day 28 after the second dose.

The sequences come from peripheral blood, collected 28 days after the second AZD1222 dose. The V and J segments used are TRBV28 and TRBJ1-6, with TRBD1 perhaps the D gene, on 5 matching bases. This clonotype originated in an adult who received the AZD1222 COVID-19 vaccine. The sequenced DNA: TGTGCCAGCAGTGGAGGGGTTAATAATTCACCCCTCCACTTT. Protein translation: CASSGGVNNSPLHF.